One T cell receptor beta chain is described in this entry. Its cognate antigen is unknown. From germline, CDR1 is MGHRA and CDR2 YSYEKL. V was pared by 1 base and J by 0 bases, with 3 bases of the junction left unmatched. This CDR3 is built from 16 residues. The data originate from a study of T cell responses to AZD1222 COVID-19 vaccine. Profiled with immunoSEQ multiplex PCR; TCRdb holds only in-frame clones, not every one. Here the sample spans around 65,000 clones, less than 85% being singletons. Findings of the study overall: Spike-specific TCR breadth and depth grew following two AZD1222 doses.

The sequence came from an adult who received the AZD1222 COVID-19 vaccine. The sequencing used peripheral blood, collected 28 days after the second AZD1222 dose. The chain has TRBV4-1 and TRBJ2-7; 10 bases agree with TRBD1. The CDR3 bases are TGCGCCAGCAGCCAAGGAGGGACAGGGGACTCCTACGAGCAGTACTTC. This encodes CASSQGGTGDSYEQYF.